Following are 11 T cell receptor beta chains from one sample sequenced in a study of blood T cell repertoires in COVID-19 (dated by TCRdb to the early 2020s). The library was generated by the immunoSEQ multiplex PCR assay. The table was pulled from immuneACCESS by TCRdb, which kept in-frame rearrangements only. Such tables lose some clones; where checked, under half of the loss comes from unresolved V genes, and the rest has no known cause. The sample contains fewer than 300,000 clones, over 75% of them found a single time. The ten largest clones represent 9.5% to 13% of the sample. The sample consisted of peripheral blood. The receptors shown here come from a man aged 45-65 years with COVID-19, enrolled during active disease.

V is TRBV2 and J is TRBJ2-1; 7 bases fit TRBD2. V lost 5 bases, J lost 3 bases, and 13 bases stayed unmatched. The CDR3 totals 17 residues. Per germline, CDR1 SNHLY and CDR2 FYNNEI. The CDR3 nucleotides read TGTGCCAGCAGTCGGGGCCTGGCGGGAGTGAACTACAATGAGCAGTTCTTC. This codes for CASSRGLAGVNYNEQFF.

The CDR3 is CASSRDRNTEAFF. In DNA form, the CDR3 reads TGTGCCAGCAGCCGGGACAGGAACACTGAAGCTTTCTTT. The chain combines TRBV7-7 with TRBJ1-1; 7 bases align to TRBD1. The CDR3 has 13 amino acids. CDR1 is SSHAT and CDR2 is FNYEAQ in the germline V gene (reference sequence). The J segment lost 1 base and the V segment lost 5 bases, leaving 1 base of the junction unmatched.

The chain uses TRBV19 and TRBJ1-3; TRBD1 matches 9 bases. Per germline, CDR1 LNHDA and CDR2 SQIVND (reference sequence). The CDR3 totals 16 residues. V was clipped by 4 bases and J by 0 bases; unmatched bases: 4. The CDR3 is CASSNRTGASGNTIYF. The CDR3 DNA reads TGTGCCAGTAGTAACCGGACAGGGGCCTCTGGAAACACCATATATTTT.

The DNA of the CDR3 is TGCGCCAGCAGCCTCGGACAGGCGAACGGGGAAAACATTCAGTACTTC. It is translated as CASSLGQANGENIQYF. The genes are TRBV5-1 and TRBJ2-4; 7 nucleotides agree with TRBD1. CDR1 and CDR2 from the germline V gene are SGHRS and YFSETQ. The length of the CDR3 is 16 residues. V lost 4 bases to trimming and J lost 5 bases; unmatched junction nucleotides: 12.

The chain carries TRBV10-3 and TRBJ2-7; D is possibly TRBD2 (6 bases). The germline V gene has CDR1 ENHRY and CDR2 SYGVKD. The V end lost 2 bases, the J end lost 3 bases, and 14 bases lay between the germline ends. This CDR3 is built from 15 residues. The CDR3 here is CAISEEVSGYYEQYF. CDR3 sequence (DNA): TGTGCCATCAGTGAGGAAGTTAGCGGTTACTACGAGCAGTACTTC.

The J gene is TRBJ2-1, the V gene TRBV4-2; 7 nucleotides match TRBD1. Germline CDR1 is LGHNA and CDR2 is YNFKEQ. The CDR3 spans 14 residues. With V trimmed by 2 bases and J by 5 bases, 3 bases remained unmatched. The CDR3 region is CASSQSGQDNEQFF. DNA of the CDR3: TGTGCCAGCAGCCAATCCGGACAGGACAATGAGCAGTTCTTC.

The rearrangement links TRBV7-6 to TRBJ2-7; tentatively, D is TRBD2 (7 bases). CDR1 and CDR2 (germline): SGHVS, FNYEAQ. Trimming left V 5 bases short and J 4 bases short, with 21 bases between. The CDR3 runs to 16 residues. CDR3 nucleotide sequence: TGTGCCAGCAGCCGAGGGGGGGGTATGGGATCTTACGAGCAGTACTTC. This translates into CASSRGGGMGSYEQYF.

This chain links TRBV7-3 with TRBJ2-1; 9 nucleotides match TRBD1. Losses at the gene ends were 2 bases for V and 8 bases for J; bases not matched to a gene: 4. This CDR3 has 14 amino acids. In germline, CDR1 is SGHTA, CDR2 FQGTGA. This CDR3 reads CASSLGTGYYEQFF. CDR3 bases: TGTGCCAGCAGCTTAGGGACAGGGTACTATGAGCAGTTCTTC.

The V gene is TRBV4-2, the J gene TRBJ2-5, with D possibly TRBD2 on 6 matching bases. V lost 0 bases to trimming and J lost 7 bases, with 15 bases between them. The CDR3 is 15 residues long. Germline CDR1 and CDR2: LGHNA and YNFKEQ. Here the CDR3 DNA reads TGTGCCAGCAGCCAAGATCTTGTGGGAGGCTGGACCCAGTACTTC. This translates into CASSQDLVGGWTQYF.

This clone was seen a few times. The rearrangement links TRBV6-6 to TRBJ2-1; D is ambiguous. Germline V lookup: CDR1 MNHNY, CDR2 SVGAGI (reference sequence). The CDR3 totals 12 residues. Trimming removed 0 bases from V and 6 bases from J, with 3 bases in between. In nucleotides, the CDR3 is TGTGCCAGCAGTTACTCGAGCAATGAGCAGTTCTTC. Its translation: CASSYSSNEQFF.

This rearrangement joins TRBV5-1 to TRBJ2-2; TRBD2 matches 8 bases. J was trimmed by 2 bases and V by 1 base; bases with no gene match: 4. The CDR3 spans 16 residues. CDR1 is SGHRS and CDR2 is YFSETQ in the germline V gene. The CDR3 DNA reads TGCGCCAGCAGCTTGAGGAGCGGGGGTAACACCGGGGAGCTGTTTTTT. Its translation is CASSLRSGGNTGELFF.